This is a list of T cell receptor beta chains from one sample in a study of beta chain features in type 1 diabetes. The protocol was immunoSEQ multiplex PCR, while the TCRdb copy is restricted to in-frame clones and leaves out a portion. The sample lists roughly 28,000 clones, 45% to 65% occurring once. The sample comprised Tregs from blood. These receptors were taken from a woman aged 18-29 years with type 1 diabetes. Both conserved end residues are part of each CDR3. The order of the fields is V gene, clone size, J gene, D gene, CDR3 protein, CDR3 DNA. D genes are given only for firm matches. Where a row states a size, it is once, few, many or the class of an expanded clone; other rows omit it.

v_gene: TRBV7-2; abundance: few; j_gene: TRBJ2-1; d_gene: .; CDR3aa: CASSLIRGEQFF; CDR3nt: TGTGCCAGCAGCTTGATAAGGGGAGAGCAGTTCTTC
v_gene: TRBV29-1; abundance: .; j_gene: TRBJ2-7; d_gene: .; CDR3aa: CSVPGQNYPYEQYF; CDR3nt: TGCAGCGTACCCGGACAGAATTACCCCTACGAGCAGTACTTC
v_gene: TRBV2; abundance: .; j_gene: TRBJ1-1; d_gene: .; CDR3aa: CASSKTLNTEAFF; CDR3nt: TGTGCCAGCAGTAAGACATTGAACACTGAAGCTTTCTTT
v_gene: TRBV7-2; abundance: .; j_gene: TRBJ2-5; d_gene: .; CDR3aa: CASSSGLRRGETQYF; CDR3nt: TGTGCCAGCAGCTCGGGGCTTCGGAGGGGAGAGACCCAGTACTTC
v_gene: TRBV11-2; abundance: .; j_gene: TRBJ2-1; d_gene: TRBD2; CDR3aa: CASSASGTTLNEQFF; CDR3nt: TGTGCCAGCAGCGCATCCGGGACTACCCTCAATGAGCAGTTCTTC
v_gene: TRBV7-2; abundance: .; j_gene: TRBJ2-7; d_gene: TRBD2; CDR3aa: CASSLAGGRTREQYF; CDR3nt: TGTGCCAGCAGCTTAGCGGGCGGGAGAACTCGCGAGCAGTACTTC
v_gene: TRBV10-2; abundance: .; j_gene: TRBJ2-1; d_gene: TRBD2; CDR3aa: CASRGTSGRGEQFF; CDR3nt: TGCGCCAGCAGAGGGACTAGCGGGAGGGGAGAGCAGTTCTTC
v_gene: TRBV7-2; abundance: .; j_gene: TRBJ2-5; d_gene: TRBD2; CDR3aa: CASSLGSAGGRETQYF; CDR3nt: TGTGCCAGCAGCTTAGGGTCGGCGGGAGGGCGGGAGACCCAGTACTTC
v_gene: TRBV6-6; abundance: few; j_gene: TRBJ2-3; d_gene: TRBD2; CDR3aa: CASSYGGRRADTQYF; CDR3nt: TGTGCCAGCAGTTACGGCGGGAGACGCGCAGATACGCAGTATTTT
v_gene: TRBV30; abundance: .; j_gene: TRBJ1-5; d_gene: TRBD1; CDR3aa: CASGGTGGQPQHF; CDR3nt: TGTGCCAGCGGTGGGACAGGCGGCCAGCCCCAGCATTTT
v_gene: TRBV28; abundance: .; j_gene: TRBJ1-5; d_gene: TRBD1; CDR3aa: CASRPPDRVWGNQPQHF; CDR3nt: TGTGCCAGCAGGCCCCCGGACAGGGTCTGGGGCAATCAGCCCCAGCATTTT
v_gene: TRBV30; abundance: few; j_gene: TRBJ2-3; d_gene: .; CDR3aa: CAWSGGSTDTQYF; CDR3nt: TGTGCCTGGAGTGGAGGAAGCACAGATACGCAGTATTTT
v_gene: TRBV29-1; abundance: .; j_gene: TRBJ2-1; d_gene: .; CDR3aa: CSVVLEPYNEQFF; CDR3nt: TGCAGCGTTGTTCTCGAGCCCTACAATGAGCAGTTCTTC
v_gene: TRBV4-3; abundance: .; j_gene: TRBJ2-1; d_gene: .; CDR3aa: CASSQDGRAIIF; CDR3nt: TGCGCCAGCAGCCAAGATGGCAGGGCAATAATCTTC
v_gene: TRBV7-9; abundance: .; j_gene: TRBJ2-1; d_gene: .; CDR3aa: CASSIQRGEQFF; CDR3nt: TGTGCCAGCAGCATACAACGAGGAGAGCAGTTCTTC
v_gene: TRBV18; abundance: .; j_gene: TRBJ2-1; d_gene: TRBD2; CDR3aa: CASSSWTSGRSSSGYNEQFF; CDR3nt: TGTGCCAGCTCATCCTGGACTAGCGGGAGGTCCTCCTCGGGTTACAATGAGCAGTTCTTC
v_gene: TRBV7-2; abundance: few; j_gene: TRBJ2-3; d_gene: TRBD2; CDR3aa: CASSPKVVGGRDTQYF; CDR3nt: TGTGCCAGCAGCCCCAAGGTGGTGGGAGGGCGGGATACGCAGTATTTT
v_gene: TRBV30; abundance: .; j_gene: TRBJ2-1; d_gene: .; CDR3aa: CAWSLRNEQFF; CDR3nt: TGTGCCTGGAGTCTCCGCAATGAGCAGTTCTTC
v_gene: TRBV6-7; abundance: .; j_gene: TRBJ2-1; d_gene: .; CDR3aa: CASSYSWRDRPGNEQFF; CDR3nt: TGTGCCAGCAGTTACTCGTGGCGGGATCGCCCGGGGAATGAGCAGTTCTTC
v_gene: TRBV29-1; abundance: .; j_gene: TRBJ2-4; d_gene: .; CDR3aa: CSVETGSDIQYF; CDR3nt: TGCAGCGTTGAAACAGGGTCAGACATTCAGTACTTC
v_gene: TRBV30; abundance: .; j_gene: TRBJ1-2; d_gene: TRBD1; CDR3aa: CAWSTNRQGGYTF; CDR3nt: TGTGCCTGGAGTACGAACAGACAGGGTGGCTACACCTTC
v_gene: TRBV5-1; abundance: .; j_gene: TRBJ2-2; d_gene: TRBD2; CDR3aa: CASSLLAANTGELFF; CDR3nt: TGCGCCAGCAGCCTGCTAGCGGCGAACACCGGGGAGCTGTTTTTT
v_gene: TRBV2; abundance: .; j_gene: TRBJ1-5; d_gene: TRBD1; CDR3aa: CASMVTGNQPQHF; CDR3nt: TGTGCCAGCATGGTGACAGGGAATCAGCCCCAGCATTTT
v_gene: TRBV5-4; abundance: .; j_gene: TRBJ2-7; d_gene: .; CDR3aa: CASSLDAEQYF; CDR3nt: TGTGCCAGCAGCTTGGATGCGGAGCAGTACTTC
v_gene: TRBV25-1; abundance: .; j_gene: TRBJ2-3; d_gene: .; CDR3aa: CARRSTDTQYF; CDR3nt: TGTGCCAGGAGAAGCACAGATACGCAGTATTTT
v_gene: TRBV6-6; abundance: .; j_gene: TRBJ2-1; d_gene: .; CDR3aa: CASSQPGSGYNEQFF; CDR3nt: TGTGCCAGCAGTCAACCAGGGAGCGGGTACAATGAGCAGTTCTTC
v_gene: TRBV5-1; abundance: few; j_gene: TRBJ2-1; d_gene: TRBD2; CDR3aa: CASSSVTSGRANEQFF; CDR3nt: TGCGCCAGCAGCTCGGTGACTAGCGGGAGGGCCAATGAGCAGTTCTTC
v_gene: TRBV29-1; abundance: .; j_gene: TRBJ1-5; d_gene: .; CDR3aa: CSVSTGPVNQPQHF; CDR3nt: TGCAGCGTCTCGACAGGCCCGGTTAATCAGCCCCAGCATTTT
v_gene: TRBV28; abundance: .; j_gene: TRBJ2-2; d_gene: .; CDR3aa: CASSLSTPRTGELFF; CDR3nt: TGTGCCAGCAGTTTATCCACGCCGCGGACCGGGGAGCTGTTTTTT
v_gene: TRBV5-1; abundance: .; j_gene: TRBJ2-1; d_gene: .; CDR3aa: CASSSGTLPGGYNEQFF; CDR3nt: TGCGCCAGCAGCTCCGGGACTCTCCCTGGGGGGTACAATGAGCAGTTCTTC
v_gene: TRBV30; abundance: .; j_gene: TRBJ1-1; d_gene: TRBD1; CDR3aa: CALRDRTEAFF; CDR3nt: TGTGCCCTCCGGGACAGAACTGAAGCTTTCTTT
v_gene: TRBV7-2; abundance: .; j_gene: TRBJ1-4; d_gene: TRBD1; CDR3aa: CASSSGQGRQEKLFF; CDR3nt: TGTGCCAGCAGCTCCGGACAGGGAAGGCAGGAAAAACTGTTTTTT
v_gene: TRBV6-5; abundance: .; j_gene: TRBJ2-3; d_gene: .; CDR3aa: CASSYSGDTQYF; CDR3nt: TGTGCCAGCAGTTACAGCGGGGATACGCAGTATTTT
v_gene: TRBV19; abundance: .; j_gene: TRBJ2-1; d_gene: TRBD2; CDR3aa: CASSIGGRAVNEQFF; CDR3nt: TGTGCCAGTAGTATCGGCGGGAGGGCCGTCAATGAGCAGTTCTTC
v_gene: TRBV5-4; abundance: medium-sized; j_gene: TRBJ2-3; d_gene: .; CDR3aa: CASSFPGITDTQYF; CDR3nt: TGTGCCAGCAGCTTTCCGGGGATCACAGATACGCAGTATTTT